This T cell receptor beta chain appears in the sequencing data of a study of cytomegalovirus exposure and HLA in healthy donors. This CDR3 has 11 residues. V shed 0 bases and J shed 5 bases, with 2 bases lying between them. The germline gives CDR1 SNHLY, CDR2 FYNNEI. The PCR ran on 60 Vbeta and 13 Jbeta primers. Only in-frame clones appear in the TCRdb table, and some are missing; sequencing was by immunoSEQ multiplex PCR. The data show 180,000 or so clones, about 88% seen once. Sequencing was carried out using PBMCs. The chain carries TRBV2 and TRBJ2-7, with D hard to call. The sequence derives from a woman in her twenties or thirties in good health and CMV-seronegative. CDR3 bases: TGTGCCAGCAGTGAAGCCAACGAGCAGTACTTC. This codes for CASSEANEQYF.